These 15 T cell receptor beta chains share one sample of origin, sequenced in a study of shared clonotypes between healthy human individuals. The protocol was immunoSEQ multiplex PCR, while the TCRdb copy is restricted to in-frame clones and leaves out a portion. The repertoire consists of about 960,000 clones, with around 80% occurring once and the leading ten covering about 1.5%. The sequencing sample was made of memory CD4+ T cells sorted from blood. Subset: CD45RA-negative fraction. The receptors originated from a young man in good health.

About this clone: Additional DNA sequences in this sample encode the identical CDR3. V and J are TRBV4-3 and TRBJ1-2; D unresolved. Looked up from germline, CDR1 is LGHNA and CDR2 is YSLEER. The CDR3 length is 14 residues. The germline V and J ends were trimmed by 0 bases and 3 bases, with 8 bases remaining between them. CDR3 DNA: TGCGCCAGCAGCCAAGATCGGGCAGACTATGGCTACACCTTC. This translates into CASSQDRADYGYTF.

The table lists this clone with a count of one. V is TRBV15 and J is TRBJ2-3, with D perhaps matching TRBD1 or TRBD2 (6 bases each). The CDR3 covers 16 residues. V lost 1 base, J lost 5 bases, and 16 bases lay in between. Per germline, CDR1 LNHNV and CDR2 YYDKDF (reference sequence). CDR3 region: CATSRAPGAGGDTQYF. In DNA, the CDR3 is TGTGCCACCAGCAGAGCCCCGGGGGCTGGGGGAGATACGCAGTATTTT.

The gene calls are TRBV16 and TRBJ1-3; D not resolved. This CDR3 has 13 amino acids. Between the trimmed V and J ends, which lost 8 bases and 4 bases, there was a span of 12 bases. Germline V gene lookup returns CDR1 KGHSY and CDR2 FQNENV. CDR3 bases: TGTGCCAGCGCCCCGACAACGGGAAACACCATATATTTT. Translation gives CASAPTTGNTIYF.

The chain joins TRBV18 to TRBJ1-1, with D unresolved. Deletions cut 4 bases from V and 3 bases from J, with 12 bases between. Germline CDR1 and CDR2: KGHSH and LQKENI. The CDR3 is made up of 14 amino acids. For the CDR3, the DNA is TGTGCCAGCTCACTGGCAGCTTTTTACACTGAAGCTTTCTTT. It translates to CASSLAAFYTEAFF.

This clone was seen only once. The V call is TRBV5-3, the J call TRBJ2-2; 13 bases match TRBD2. TRBV5-3 qualifies as an ORF whose function is uncertain. The V and J ends lost 5 bases and 8 bases, in that order; junction bases with no gene match: 18. The CDR3 covers 19 residues. This chain's CDR3 is CARRTGTSGVNLEGGELFF. CDR3 bases: TGTGCCAGAAGGACGGGGACTAGCGGGGTAAACCTAGAAGGAGGGGAGCTGTTTTTT.

The chain carries TRBV29-1 and TRBJ2-1, with D perhaps matching TRBD2 (6 bases). V lost 7 bases and J lost 4, with 23 bases in between. CDR1 SQVTM and CDR2 ANQGSEA come from the germline V gene. The CDR3 is 16 amino acids. The DNA of the CDR3 is TGCAGCGCCAAACTACGACTAGTGCGGGGTTACAATGAGCAGTTCTTC. It yields the protein CSAKLRLVRGYNEQFF.

The chain has TRBV5-6 and TRBJ2-1; D uncertain. The CDR3 totals 15 residues. Germline CDR1 reads SGHDT; CDR2 reads YYEEEE. The ends were cut back, 0 bases at V and 5 bases at J, with 12 bases in the middle. This chain's CDR3 is CASSLGPNTHNEQFF. CDR3 coding DNA: TGTGCCAGCAGCTTGGGGCCAAACACCCACAATGAGCAGTTCTTC.

The chain carries TRBV7-8 and TRBJ2-5; D is uncertain. The germline CDR1 and CDR2 sequences are SGHVS and FQNEAQ. The CDR3 has 14 amino acids. Trimming removed 1 base from V and 8 bases from J, with 14 bases in between. CDR3 amino acids: CASSLVVVAATQYF. CDR3 DNA sequence: TGTGCCAGCAGCTTAGTAGTGGTGGCGGCTACCCAGTACTTC.

This clone has only a few counts. The chain recombines TRBV4-3 with TRBJ1-1, with D tentatively TRBD1 (5 bases). The CDR3 contains 13 residues. Germline loops: CDR1 LGHNA, CDR2 YSLEER. V gave up 6 bases and J gave up 3 bases, with 11 bases separating them. DNA for the CDR3: TGCGCCAGCAGTCGGGACCGATACACTGAAGCTTTCTTT. It is translated as CASSRDRYTEAFF.

The chain recombines TRBV6-5 with TRBJ2-7; perhaps TRBD2 as D (5 bases). The V gene lost 2 bases and the J gene lost 4 bases, with 12 bases spanning the gap. The CDR3 covers 14 residues. Germline assignment: CDR1 MNHEY and CDR2 SVGAGI. DNA for the CDR3: TGTGCCAGCAGTTACCCTTCCCCGGGGTACGAGCAGTACTTC. Amino acids: CASSYPSPGYEQYF.

For the CDR3, the DNA is TGTGCCAGCAGTTCGGGACCCTCTGAAGCTTTCTTT. As protein: CASSSGPSEAFF. This chain connects TRBV6-4 to TRBJ1-1; weak D call: TRBD1 (5 bases). Trimming took 5 bases from V and 6 from J, leaving 10 bases between them. This CDR3 has 12 amino acids. Germline-derived CDR1 and CDR2 are MRHNA and SNTAGT.

The V call is TRBV2, the J call TRBJ2-7; TRBD1 is a possible D gene (6 bases). Germline CDR1 is SNHLY and CDR2 is FYNNEI. The germline V and J ends were trimmed by 0 bases and 3 bases, with 18 bases remaining between them. The CDR3 has 17 residues. For the CDR3, the DNA is TGTGCCAGCAGTGAAGCTCTAGGGAACAGGGTAGGCTACGAGCAGTACTTC. Translating it yields CASSEALGNRVGYEQYF.

This chain uses TRBV28 with TRBJ2-5, with 7 bases identical to TRBD1. The junction had 8 bases not matched to a gene; V was cut back by 5 bases and J by 5 bases. This CDR3 has 14 residues. Germline V gives CDR1 MDHEN, CDR2 SYDVKM. CDR3 coding DNA: TGTGCCAGCAGTGGGGACAGCCTAGGGGAGACCCAGTACTTC. This gives the protein CASSGDSLGETQYF.

This chain joins TRBV7-8 and TRBJ2-2; D gene unclear. The CDR3 covers 16 residues. The germline V gene has CDR1 SGHVS and CDR2 FQNEAQ. V was clipped by 0 bases and J by 0 bases, with 8 bases between them. The CDR3 region is CASSLADASNTGELFF. The CDR3 DNA reads TGTGCCAGCAGCTTAGCGGACGCCTCGAACACCGGGGAGCTGTTTTTT.

This clone was counted between two and nine times. The chain links TRBV4-3 to TRBJ2-1; 7 positions agree with TRBD2. This CDR3 contains 20 residues. Looked up from germline, CDR1 is LGHNA and CDR2 is YSLEER. Trimming at V came to 0 bases and at J to 0 bases, leaving 14 bases not matched to a gene. Here the CDR3 DNA reads TGCGCCAGCAGCCAAGAATGGGTGGCGGGAGCGCAGGGCTCCTACAATGAGCAGTTCTTC. It is translated as CASSQEWVAGAQGSYNEQFF.